This T cell receptor (beta chain) was sequenced for a study of tumor-infiltrating T cells and Merkel cell polyomavirus (dated by TCRdb to the late 2010s). Turning to the overall study: The study examined CD8+ T cells specific for the Merkel cell polyomavirus KLL epitope in Merkel cell carcinoma patients. Disease stage at presentation varied among the patients, and patient follow-up lasted a median of roughly 2.8 years, ranging from 1.1 to 6.0 years. Most whole-tumor samples were obtained as 25-micron curls cut from formalin-fixed, paraffin-embedded tissue blocks. Varied, non-standardized therapies, including chemotherapy, radiation and immunotherapies, were received by the patients. Of all the tumor samples in the study, one was a frozen nodal tumor digest and another was a flash-frozen core biopsy of a metastasis. In roughly 15 samples, TRB sequencing was done on KLL-tetramer-sorted cells from blood or tumor-infiltrating lymphocytes, along with 12 matched whole-tumor samples.

The library relied on the immunoSEQ multiplex PCR assay. Adaptive Biotechnologies (Seattle, WA) carried out genomic DNA extraction, TRB sequencing and normalization. Per the authors' processing: Clonality was calculated as one minus the Shannon entropy of productive TRB sequences, normalized by log2 of unique productive sequences. KLL-specific clonotypes in tumors were identified by matching TCRbeta CDR3 amino acid sequences to those from the tetramer-sorted sample of each patient. Imported from immuneACCESS, the table was reduced by TCRdb to in-frame sequences with V and J called. These copies leave out some clones; in studies compared against another copy, an unresolved V gene accounts for under half, and the cause of the remainder is not known. V, J and clone size reflect that table, while D and trimming were determined from the DNA. Recorded for this sample are over 20,000 clones; 70% to 90% of them occurred a single time. The ten largest clones capture roughly 2.6% of the sample.

Trimming accounts for 4 bases at V and 0 bases at J, while the number of junction bases matched to no gene is 1. The CDR3 starts with the cysteine, ends with the phenylalanine, and has 15 residues. CDR3 DNA only is kept here, 45 bases in frame from base 1. The germline V gene supplies CDR1 SGHDT and CDR2 YYEEEE. Beyond this particular receptor, the publication reports: Significantly improved MCC-specific survival was associated with a higher fraction of KLL-specific T cells within tumors (roughly 1.9-18% versus about 0-0.15%). One limitation of the study is the small sample size (n of about twelve patients). KLL-specific TRB repertoires proved diverse and largely private: among more than 350 unique sequences, only one clonotype was public, and a couple of patients shared that clonotype. More unique KLL-specific clonotypes in tumors (about 5-108 vs 0-3) was associated with a significant MCC-specific survival advantage (P = 0.0051). The study examined just one viral epitope, so T cells targeting other Merkel cell polyomavirus epitopes were not captured.

Robust positive staining for Merkel cell polyomavirus Large T antigen was observed by immunohistochemistry in the tumors of all patients. The study included about twelve Merkel cell carcinoma patients who had robust KLL-tetramer+ populations, above 0.04% of CD8+ T cells, in blood and/or cultured TIL. Every patient was Caucasian, and patient ages had a median of 65 years and ranged from 50 to 77 years. Lymph node tumors were analyzed for patients with unknown primaries who presented with nodal disease, or when insufficient primary tissue was available. For this clone: Its target antigen remains unknown. No base quality information exists; no much larger clone differs at one position.

Recombination linked TRBV5-6 to TRBJ1-5; the central 10 bases match TRBD1. Sequencing was done on a sample of lymph node tissue. This sequence was found in a man aged 50-59 years with Merkel cell carcinoma. This receptor carries the CDR3 CASSRTGGSNQPQHF. Read as DNA, the sequence is TGTGCCAGCAGCCGGACAGGGGGTAGCAATCAGCCCCAGCATTTT. Here the CDR3 is joined to the reference TRBV5-6 and TRBJ1-5 genes, and the full variable domain is: DAGVTQSPTHLIKTRGQQVTLRCSPKSGHDTVSWYQQALGQGPQFIFQYYEEEERQRGNFPDRFSGHQFPNYSSELNVNALLLGDSALYLCASSRTGGSNQPQHFGDGTRLSIL.